This entry lists 5 T cell receptor beta chains sequenced from one sample in a study of blood T cells in healthy people across ages. It was with a sample-barcoded 5' primer and a J-beta primer mix that a second PCR of about 7 to 12 cycles was run. From the 5' RACE reads, TCRdb called clonotypes with MiXCR, one entry per CDR3 protein. The sample contains fewer than 900,000 distinct CDR3 sequences, 35% to 40% of which appear only once. The sample comprised blood. The receptors originated from a man aged 18-30 years in good health.

The V and J genes are TRBV7-2 and TRBJ2-1; 11 bases are a match to TRBD2. This CDR3 has 14 residues. J lost 11 bases, V lost 1 base, and 4 bases had no gene match. From germline, CDR1 is SGHTA and CDR2 FQGNSA. Here the CDR3 DNA reads TGTGCCAGCAGCTTAGGTGGGACTAGCGGTAAGCAGTTCTTC. Protein sequence: CASSLGGTSGKQFF.

Regarding this clonotype: Possible read error: a much larger clone is one base away. The CDR3 spells CSAIGQETYEQFF. CDR3 in DNA: TGCAGTGCTATCGGACAGGAGACCTACGAGCAGTTCTTC. The genes are TRBV20-1 and TRBJ2-1; 7 bases align to TRBD1. Germline V gene lookup returns CDR1 DFQATT and CDR2 SNEGSKA (reference sequence). The CDR3 consists of 13 residues. V shed 4 bases, J shed 10 bases, and the junction held 10 bases outside the gene matches.

The chain is built from TRBV12-3 or TRBV12-4 and TRBJ1-2; D is ambiguous. CDR3 length equals 14 residues. Trimming cost V 3 bases and J 2 bases, with 10 bases left between them. The CDR3 loop is CASSFLDGNYGYTF. CDR3 DNA sequence: TGTGCCAGCAGTTTCCTCGACGGCAACTATGGCTACACCTTC.

To note about this clonotype: Sequence at one end of the junction differs from germline and may be a read error. V and J are TRBV7-2 and TRBJ2-1; 8 bases are a match to TRBD2. Germline CDR1 is SGHTA and CDR2 is FQGNSA. The CDR3 extends over 16 amino acids. CDR3 amino acids: CASSLQSGGDANGQFF. The CDR3 DNA reads TGTGCCAGCAGCTTGCAGAGCGGGGGAGATGCCAATGGGCAGTTCTTC.

As to this clonotype: Since a much larger clone is just one base distant, this may be a read error. The V and J genes are TRBV7-2 and TRBJ1-1, with D uncertain. The CDR3 runs 14 residues. Trimming shortened V by 5 bases and J by 1 base, and 11 bases separated the two germline ends. The germline CDR1 and CDR2 sequences are SGHTA and FQGNSA. The CDR3, as DNA: TGTGCCAGCAGCGTAGGGCTTGCGAACACTGAAGCTTTCTTT. The encoded protein is CASSVGLANTEAFF.